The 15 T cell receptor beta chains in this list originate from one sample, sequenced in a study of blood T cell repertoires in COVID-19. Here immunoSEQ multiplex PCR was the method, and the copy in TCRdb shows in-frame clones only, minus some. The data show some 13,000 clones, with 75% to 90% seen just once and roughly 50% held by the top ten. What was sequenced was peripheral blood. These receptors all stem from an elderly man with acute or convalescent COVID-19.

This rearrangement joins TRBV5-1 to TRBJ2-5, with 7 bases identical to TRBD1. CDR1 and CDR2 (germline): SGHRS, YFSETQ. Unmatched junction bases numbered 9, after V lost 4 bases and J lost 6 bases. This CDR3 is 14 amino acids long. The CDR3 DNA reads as TGCGCCAGCAGCCCCGCCGGGACAGAGAAGACCCAGTACTTC. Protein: CASSPAGTEKTQYF. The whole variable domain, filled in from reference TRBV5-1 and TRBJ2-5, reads KAGVTQTPRYLIKTRGQQVTLSCSPISGHRSVSWYQQTPGQGLQFLFEYFSETQRNKGNFPGRFSGRQFSNSRSEMNVSTLELGDSALYLCASSPAGTEKTQYFGPGTRLLVL.

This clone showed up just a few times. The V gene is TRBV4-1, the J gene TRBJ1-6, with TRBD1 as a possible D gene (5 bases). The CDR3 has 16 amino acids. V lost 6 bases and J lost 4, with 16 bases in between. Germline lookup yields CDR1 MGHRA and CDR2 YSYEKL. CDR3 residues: CASRRTLDPYNSPLHF. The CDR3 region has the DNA TGCGCCAGCAGGCGGACACTCGACCCTTATAATTCACCCCTCCACTTT.

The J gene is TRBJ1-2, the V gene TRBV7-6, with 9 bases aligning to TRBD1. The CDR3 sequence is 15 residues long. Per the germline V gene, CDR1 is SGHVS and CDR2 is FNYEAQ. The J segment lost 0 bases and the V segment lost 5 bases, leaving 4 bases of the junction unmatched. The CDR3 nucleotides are TGTGCCAGCAGCCCGGGACAGGGCCCTAACTATGGCTACACCTTC. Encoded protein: CASSPGQGPNYGYTF.

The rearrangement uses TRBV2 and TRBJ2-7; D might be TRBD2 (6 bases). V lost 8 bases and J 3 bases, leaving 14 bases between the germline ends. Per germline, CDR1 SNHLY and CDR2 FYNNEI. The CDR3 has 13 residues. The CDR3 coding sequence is TGTGCCAGCGGTCCCAGGAGGGACTACGAGCAGTACTTC. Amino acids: CASGPRRDYEQYF.

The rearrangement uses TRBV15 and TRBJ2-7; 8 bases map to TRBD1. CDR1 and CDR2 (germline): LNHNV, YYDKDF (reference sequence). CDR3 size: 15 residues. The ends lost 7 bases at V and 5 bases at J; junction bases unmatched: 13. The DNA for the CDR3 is TGTGCCACCATGGTGGGGGGCAGGGGGCTCCACGAGCAGTACTTC. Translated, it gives CATMVGGRGLHEQYF.

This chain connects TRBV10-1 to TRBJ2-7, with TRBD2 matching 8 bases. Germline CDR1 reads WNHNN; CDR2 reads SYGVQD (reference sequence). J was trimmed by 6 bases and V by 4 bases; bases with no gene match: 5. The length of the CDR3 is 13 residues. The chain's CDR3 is CASSGAGGGEQYF. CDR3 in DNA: TGCGCCAGCAGTGGGGCGGGGGGAGGCGAGCAGTACTTC.

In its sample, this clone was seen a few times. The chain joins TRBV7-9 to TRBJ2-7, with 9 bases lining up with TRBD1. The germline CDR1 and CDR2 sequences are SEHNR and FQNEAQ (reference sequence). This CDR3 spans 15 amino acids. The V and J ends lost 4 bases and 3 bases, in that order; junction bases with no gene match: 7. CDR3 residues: CASSSGQGEGYEQYF. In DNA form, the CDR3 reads TGTGCCAGCAGCTCGGGACAGGGCGAAGGCTACGAGCAGTACTTC. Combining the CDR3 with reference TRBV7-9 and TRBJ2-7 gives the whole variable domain DTGVSQNPRHKITKRGQNVTFRCDPISEHNRLYWYRQTLGQGPEFLTYFQNEAQLEKSRLLSDRFSAERPKGSFSTLEIQRTEQGDSAMYLCASSSGQGEGYEQYFGPGTRLTVT.

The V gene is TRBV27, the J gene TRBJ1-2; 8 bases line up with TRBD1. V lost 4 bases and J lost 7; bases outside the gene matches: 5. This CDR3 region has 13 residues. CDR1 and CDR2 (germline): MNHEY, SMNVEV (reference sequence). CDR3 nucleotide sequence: TGTGCCAGCAGTTCCAGGGGGCGGGGTGGCTACACCTTC. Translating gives CASSSRGRGGYTF.

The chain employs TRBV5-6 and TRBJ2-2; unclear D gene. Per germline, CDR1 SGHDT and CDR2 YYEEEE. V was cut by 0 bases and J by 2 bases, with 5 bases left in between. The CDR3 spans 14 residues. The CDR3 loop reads CASSLAENTGELFF. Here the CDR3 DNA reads TGTGCCAGCAGCTTGGCAGAAAACACCGGGGAGCTGTTTTTT.

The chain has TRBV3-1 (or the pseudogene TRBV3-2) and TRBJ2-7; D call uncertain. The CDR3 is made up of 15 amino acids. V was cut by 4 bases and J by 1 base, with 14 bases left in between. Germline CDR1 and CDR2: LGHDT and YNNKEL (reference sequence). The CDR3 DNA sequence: TGTGCCAGCAGCCGCCAACGGAGTGCTTCCTACGAGCAGTACTTC. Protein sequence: CASSRQRSASYEQYF.

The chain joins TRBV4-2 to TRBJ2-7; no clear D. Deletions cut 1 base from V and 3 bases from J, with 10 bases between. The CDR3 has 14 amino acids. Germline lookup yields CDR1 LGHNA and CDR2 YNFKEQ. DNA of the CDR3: TGTGCCAGCAGCCAAGGGAGTTCTAGCTACGAGCAGTACTTC. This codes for CASSQGSSSYEQYF.

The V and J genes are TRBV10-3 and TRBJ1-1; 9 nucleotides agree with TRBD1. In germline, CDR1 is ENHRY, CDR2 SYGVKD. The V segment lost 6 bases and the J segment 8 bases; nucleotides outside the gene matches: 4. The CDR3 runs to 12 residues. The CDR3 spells CAISRDRAEAFF. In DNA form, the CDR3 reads TGTGCCATCAGCAGGGACAGGGCCGAAGCTTTCTTT.

The CDR3 nucleotides are TGTGCCAGCAGCTTGGTTACAGGGGCTTGGGAATTGGGTGAAAAACTGTTTTTT. Protein product: CASSLVTGAWELGEKLFF. The chain carries TRBV5-5 and TRBJ1-4, with TRBD1 identical over 7 bases. Germline CDR1 and CDR2: SGHKS and YYEKEE (reference sequence). The CDR3 contains 18 residues. Trimming cost V 0 bases and J 7 bases; bases outside gene matches: 15.

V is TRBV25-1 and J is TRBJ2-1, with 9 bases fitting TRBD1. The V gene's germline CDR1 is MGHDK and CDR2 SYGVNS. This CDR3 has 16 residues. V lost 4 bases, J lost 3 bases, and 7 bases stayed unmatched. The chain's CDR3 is CASSATTGGFYNEQFF. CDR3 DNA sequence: TGTGCCAGCAGTGCGACTACAGGGGGCTTCTACAATGAGCAGTTCTTC.

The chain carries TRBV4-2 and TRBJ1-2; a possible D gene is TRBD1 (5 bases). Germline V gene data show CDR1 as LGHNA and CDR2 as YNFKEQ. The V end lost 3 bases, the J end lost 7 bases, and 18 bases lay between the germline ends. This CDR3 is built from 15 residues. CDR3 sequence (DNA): TGTGCCAGCAGCCAGGTGCTTCTGCAGGGCAGTGGCTACACCTTC. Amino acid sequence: CASSQVLLQGSGYTF.